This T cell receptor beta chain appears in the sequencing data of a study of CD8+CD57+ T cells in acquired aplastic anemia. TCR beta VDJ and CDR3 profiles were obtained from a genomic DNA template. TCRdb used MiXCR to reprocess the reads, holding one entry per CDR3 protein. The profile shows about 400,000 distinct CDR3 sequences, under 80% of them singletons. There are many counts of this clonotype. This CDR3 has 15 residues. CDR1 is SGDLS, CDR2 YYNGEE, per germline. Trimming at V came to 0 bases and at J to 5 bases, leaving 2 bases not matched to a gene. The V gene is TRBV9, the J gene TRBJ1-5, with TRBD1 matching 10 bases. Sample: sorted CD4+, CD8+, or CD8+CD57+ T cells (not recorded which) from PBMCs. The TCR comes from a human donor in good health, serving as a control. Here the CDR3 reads CASSVAGTGDQPQHF. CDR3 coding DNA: TGTGCCAGCAGCGTAGCTGGGACAGGGGATCAGCCCCAGCATTTT.